Listed below are T cell receptor beta chains from one sample, sequenced in a study of radiotherapy plus CTLA-4 blockade in lung cancer. Generated by immunoSEQ multiplex PCR, the TCRdb table keeps only in-frame clones and is missing some. The sample includes fewer than 85,000 clones, approximately 86% of them seen just once. The input for sequencing was peripheral blood, taken from a patient treated with radiotherapy plus ipilimumab. The receptors come from a human donor with non-small cell lung cancer who had stable disease on radiotherapy plus ipilimumab. CDR3s include the opening cysteine and the closing phenylalanine or tryptophan. The D gene is left open where the match is weak. Clone size is given for some rows only: seen once, a few or many times, or a class if the clone is expanded.

CDR3nt,CDR3aa,d_gene,v_gene,abundance,j_gene
TGTGCCAGCGAGGGAACCTATGGCTACACCTTC,CASEGTYGYTF,-,TRBV6-5,-,TRBJ1-2
TGTGCCAGCAGCTTGGGTCCCACTGGGGCCAACGTCCTGACTTTC,CASSLGPTGANVLTF,-,TRBV5-5,-,TRBJ2-6
TGTGCCAGCAGCTTGTCCGGGCTACCCCAGTATGGCTACACCTTC,CASSLSGLPQYGYTF,-,TRBV7-8,-,TRBJ1-2
TGCGCCAGCAGCATGAGCGGGGGGGCCGAGAACATTCAGTACTTC,CASSMSGGAENIQYF,TRBD2,TRBV5-1,-,TRBJ2-4
TGTGCCAGCAGTGGGGACAGACGCCGGAATGGCTACACCTTC,CASSGDRRRNGYTF,TRBD1,TRBV6-1,-,TRBJ1-2
TGTGCCAGCAGCCGTGACCCCAATTCACCCCTCCACTTT,CASSRDPNSPLHF,-,TRBV7-2,-,TRBJ1-6
TGTGCCAGCAGGGGGGGACTCTCCAATTCACCCCTCCACTTT,CASRGGLSNSPLHF,-,TRBV9,-,TRBJ1-6
TGTGCCAGCAGTGAAGGGGAGCGGGCGGGCACCGGGGAGCTGTTTTTT,CASSEGERAGTGELFF,-,TRBV2,-,TRBJ2-2
TGTGCCAGCAGCTTAGGGCTTATGAGCAATCAGCCCCAGCATTTT,CASSLGLMSNQPQHF,-,TRBV7-8,-,TRBJ1-5
TGTGCCAGCAGCCCCGGAGGTAGCGGGGGGCAAAATGAGCAGTTCTTC,CASSPGGSGGQNEQFF,TRBD2,TRBV14,-,TRBJ2-1
TGTGCCAGCAGTTTTAGCGGGAGGGTCACAGATACGCAGTATTTT,CASSFSGRVTDTQYF,TRBD2,TRBV27,-,TRBJ2-3
TGTGCCAGCAGCGCTGGGACATTGGTAACCTACGAGCAGTACTTC,CASSAGTLVTYEQYF,-,TRBV7-3,-,TRBJ2-7
TGTGCCAGCAGCTTAGGGCTAGCGGGGGATTCCTACAATGAGCAGTTCTTC,CASSLGLAGDSYNEQFF,TRBD2,TRBV7-6,once,TRBJ2-1
TGTGCCAGCAGCCTACAAGGGAACACTGAAGCTTTCTTT,CASSLQGNTEAFF,-,TRBV7-6,-,TRBJ1-1
TGCGCCAGCAGTGAGCACAGGGCTCCCTACGAGCAGTACTTC,CASSEHRAPYEQYF,-,TRBV10-1,-,TRBJ2-7
TGTGCCAGCAGTTTATTGGGAAGCGGGAATACAGATACGCAGTATTTT,CASSLLGSGNTDTQYF,TRBD2,TRBV27,-,TRBJ2-3
TGTGCCATCAGTGAGTCGACAGGTGTGAACAGGGAGTACACTGAAGCTTTCTTT,CAISESTGVNREYTEAFF,-,TRBV10-3,-,TRBJ1-1
TGTGCCAGCAGCCCCTCTCTAGTTAGCGATGAGCAGTTCTTC,CASSPSLVSDEQFF,-,TRBV7-3,-,TRBJ2-1
TGCGCCAGCAGCTTGGTGGTGACAGGGGGCATAGACGAGCAGTACTTC,CASSLVVTGGIDEQYF,TRBD1,TRBV5-1,-,TRBJ2-7
TGTGCCAGCAAATCAGGACTAGCGGGCTCCTACAATGAGCAGTTCTTC,CASKSGLAGSYNEQFF,TRBD2,TRBV2,-,TRBJ2-1
TGTGCCAGCAGTGGGGACAGGGGCTACTCTGGAAACACCATATATTTT,CASSGDRGYSGNTIYF,TRBD1,TRBV25-1,-,TRBJ1-3
TGTGCCAGCAGTTTGGCCGGGGAAACTGAAGCTTTCTTT,CASSLAGETEAFF,-,TRBV28,-,TRBJ1-1
TGTGCCAGCAGCGTAGATGGACTAGCACTGTTCTTC,CASSVDGLALFF,TRBD2,TRBV9,-,TRBJ2-1
TGTGCCAGCAGTGAGTGGGGAAACACCGGGGAGCTGTTTTTT,CASSEWGNTGELFF,-,TRBV7-6,-,TRBJ2-2
TGTGCCAGCAGCGCCGGACAGGTCGATAATGAAAAACTGTTTTTT,CASSAGQVDNEKLFF,TRBD1,TRBV9,-,TRBJ1-4
TGTGCCAGCAGTGAACGGGGACTAGGTACAGATACGCAGTATTTT,CASSERGLGTDTQYF,TRBD2,TRBV2,-,TRBJ2-3
TGTGCCAGCAGCGTAGTCGGGACAGCCCCTGGAAACACCATATATTTT,CASSVVGTAPGNTIYF,TRBD1,TRBV9,few,TRBJ1-3
TGTGCCTGGTGGGGGGGGACAGGGGGTAGCGAGCAGTACTTC,CAWWGGTGGSEQYF,TRBD1,TRBV30,few,TRBJ2-7
TGTGCCAGCTCACTGGGACAGGGTGAAGAGACCCAGTACTTC,CASSLGQGEETQYF,TRBD1,TRBV18,-,TRBJ2-5
TGTGCCAGCAGTTACTCGGGACAGGGCCGTAATGAGCAGTTCTTC,CASSYSGQGRNEQFF,TRBD1,TRBV6-6,-,TRBJ2-1
TGTGCCATCAGTGCGACCGACTACGAGCAGTACTTC,CAISATDYEQYF,-,TRBV10-3,-,TRBJ2-7
TGTGCCAGTAGTATAGTCCCTTACAATGAGCAGTTCTTC,CASSIVPYNEQFF,-,TRBV19,-,TRBJ2-1
TGTGCCAGTAGTACGTTTGGTTCCTACGAGCAGTACTTC,CASSTFGSYEQYF,-,TRBV19,once,TRBJ2-7
TGTGCCAGCAGTTACGGGGGGGGCACTGAAGCTTTCTTT,CASSYGGGTEAFF,-,TRBV6-5,-,TRBJ1-1
TGCGCCAGCAGCCCGGGACAGGGGTTACAGTCTGGGGCCAACGTCCTGACTTTC,CASSPGQGLQSGANVLTF,TRBD1,TRBV10-1,-,TRBJ2-6
TGTGCCAGCAGCTCCCGACAGCTCAATGAGCAGTTCTTC,CASSSRQLNEQFF,-,TRBV7-3,-,TRBJ2-1
TGTGCCTGGATGGCGGAGGGTCAAAACATTCAGTACTTC,CAWMAEGQNIQYF,-,TRBV30,-,TRBJ2-4
TGCGCCAGCAGCCGGGAGGCGGGAAGGGCGCAAGATACGCAGTATTTT,CASSREAGRAQDTQYF,-,TRBV4-1,-,TRBJ2-3
TGTGCCAGCAGTCCAGGGACAGGGCACGGCTACACCTTC,CASSPGTGHGYTF,TRBD1,TRBV7-6,-,TRBJ1-2
TGCGCCAGCTCCGGGGGGAACCCCTACAATGAGCAGTTCTTC,CASSGGNPYNEQFF,TRBD2,TRBV5-1,-,TRBJ2-1
TGTGCCAGCAGCTTATCTAGCGGGAGAATCCAAGAGACCCAGTACTTC,CASSLSSGRIQETQYF,TRBD2,TRBV7-3,-,TRBJ2-5
TGTGCCAGCAGTGTCGGCAGGGGGTACGAGCAGTACTTC,CASSVGRGYEQYF,TRBD1,TRBV2,-,TRBJ2-7
TGTGCCAGCAGTCTCTTCGGCACTGAAGCTTTCTTT,CASSLFGTEAFF,-,TRBV7-2,-,TRBJ1-1
TGTGCCAGCAGCCAAGTACAAGGGGTCCCTATCGAGCAGTACTTC,CASSQVQGVPIEQYF,-,TRBV4-2,-,TRBJ2-7
TGCGCCAGCAGCCAAGATGGACAGGGGAATCAGCCCCAGCATTTT,CASSQDGQGNQPQHF,TRBD1,TRBV4-1,-,TRBJ1-5
TGTGCCAGCAGCTTGGGCGGACCGGGACAGAGCTCCTACGAGCAGTACTTC,CASSLGGPGQSSYEQYF,TRBD1,TRBV5-6,-,TRBJ2-7
TGTGCCAGCATCTCCTCGGGTCTAGGGGACTATGGCTACACCTTC,CASISSGLGDYGYTF,-,TRBV28,-,TRBJ1-2
TGTGCCAGCAGAGAACAACCAGGGGCTTCGGGTGAAAAACTGTTTTTT,CASREQPGASGEKLFF,-,TRBV2,-,TRBJ1-4
TGTGCCAGCAGCCCTCAGGGAGGGGCCACTGAAGCTTTCTTT,CASSPQGGATEAFF,-,TRBV11-2,-,TRBJ1-1
TGTGCCAGCAGTTCGCATTCGGACACACTGAACTATGGCTACACCTTC,CASSSHSDTLNYGYTF,-,TRBV6-5,-,TRBJ1-2
TGTGCCAGTAGTGTGACAGGGTACACTGAAGCTTTCTTT,CASSVTGYTEAFF,TRBD1,TRBV19,-,TRBJ1-1